This TCR beta chain was retrieved from a study of T-cell memory formation after mild COVID-19. Losses at the gene ends were 4 bases for V and 0 bases for J; bases not matched to a gene: 8. From germline, CDR1 is SGHNT and CDR2 YYREEE (reference sequence). The CDR3 is 16 residues long. A single record per CDR3 protein comes from TCRdb applying MiXCR to the 5' RACE reads. This sample yields just over 150,000 distinct CDR3 sequences, of which around a third are seen a single time; around 12% belongs to the top ten. The V and J genes are TRBV5-4 and TRBJ2-3; 7 bases align to TRBD2. Sequenced sample: PBMCs or a T cell subset sorted from them (not recorded which). This sequence originates from an adult woman who had mild COVID-19 (a few samples of this study predate the infection). Cell type and time point are not known. The CDR3 here is CASSPLTSVSTDTQYF. The CDR3, as DNA: TGTGCCAGCAGCCCGTTAACTAGCGTGAGCACAGATACGCAGTATTTT.